This T cell receptor (beta chain) is drawn from a study of CD8+ T cells in alopecia areata. Study context: Administration of oral tofacitinib to treated patients was at 5 to 10 mg twice daily.

Treatment in this sample: oral pan-JAK inhibitor, 5-10 mg twice daily. Researchers gathered lesional scalp punch biopsies and peripheral blood from patients with alopecia areata. Comment on this clone: The antigen remains undetermined.

V gave up 6 bases and J gave up 5 bases, with 12 bases separating them. CDR1 SGHRS and CDR2 YFSETQ come from the germline V gene. CDR3 length: 12 amino acids. Study-wide results and limits: Scalp repertoires also include resident alphabeta T cells from normal skin.

Investigators isolated RNA and reverse transcribed it into cDNA to act as the sequencing template. Assay used: immunoSEQ multiplex PCR; TCRdb lists only in-frame clones, some missing. Among roughly 92,000 clones, over 70% were seen once, and the ten largest hold 15% to 20%. The input for sequencing was CD8+ T cells sorted from blood, taken between weeks 43 and 45, from a patient treated with tofacitinib. The sequence derives from a human donor with alopecia areata. The rearrangement uses TRBV5-1 and TRBJ2-7; the D is unclear. The CDR3: CASIKGGHEQYF. CDR3 coding DNA: TGCGCCAGCATAAAAGGTGGCCACGAGCAGTACTTC.